A single sample is the source of the 3 T cell receptor beta chains below, sequenced in a study of human T cells and chemical hapten exposure. Attachment of unique molecular identifiers to individual cDNA molecules was performed in the library. MiXCR, run by TCRdb on the reads, gives a single entry per CDR3 protein. The data show more than 100,000 distinct CDR3 sequences, with roughly 8.5% seen just once and 1.1% to 1.5% held by the top ten. Whole blood that had not been fractionated was the source of extracted total RNA. Sequenced input: whole blood. The receptors stem from a human donor in good health. Some clones in this sample may be carry-over from other donors' samples.

The chain carries TRBV10-3 and TRBJ2-5, with a possible D match to TRBD1 (6 bases). Trimming took 6 bases from V and 0 from J, leaving 11 bases between them. CDR1 is ENHRY and CDR2 is SYGVKD in the germline V gene. The length of the CDR3 is 14 residues. The CDR3 nucleotides read TGTGCCATCAGCGCACCAGGGGACCAAGAGACCCAGTACTTC. Its translation: CAISAPGDQETQYF.

The CDR3 DNA is TGCAGTGCCGTCGGGACTACCCGATCCTACGAGCAGTACTTC. This codes for CSAVGTTRSYEQYF. The chain links TRBV20-1 to TRBJ2-7, with TRBD2 matching 7 bases. J gave up 1 base and V 6 bases, and 9 bases lay outside the gene matches. This CDR3 contains 14 residues. Germline V gene sequence: CDR1 DFQATT, CDR2 SNEGSKA (reference sequence).

Ten or more counts support this clonotype. This chain connects TRBV5-4 to TRBJ1-1; D gene ambiguous. The CDR3 covers 17 residues. From germline, CDR1 is SGHNT and CDR2 YYREEE (reference sequence). Trimming shortened V by 4 bases and J by 0 bases, and 19 bases separated the two germline ends. CDR3 sequence reads: CASSPRGSAILNTEAFF. Written as DNA, the CDR3 is TGTGCCAGCAGCCCACGAGGGTCAGCAATCCTGAACACTGAAGCTTTCTTT.